Included here is one T cell receptor beta chain sequence, with context. Its target is unknown. Profiling relied on immunoSEQ multiplex PCR, and the TCRdb table lists in-frame clones only, not all of them. Counted here are roughly 150,000 clones, roughly nine tenths occurring once; the ten biggest clones make up around 1%. The data were taken from a study of T cell responses to AZD1222 COVID-19 vaccine. General study points: It was only after the peak T cell response that any repertoires were sampled. Per reports, nearly half of all spike-specific TCRs target regions that are unmutated in variants. It should be noted that donors were predominantly white British and more often female, and clonal diversity was possibly underestimated. The study found Spike-specific TCR breadth and depth rose after two AZD1222 doses.

The TCR comes from an adult who received the AZD1222 COVID-19 vaccine. The source was peripheral blood, collected 28 days after the second AZD1222 dose.

The CDR3 coding sequence is TGTGCCAGCAGTTACGGGACACTCCAGCCCCAGCATTTT. It translates to CASSYGTLQPQHF. This chain links TRBV6-5 with TRBJ1-5; perhaps TRBD1 as D (6 bases). V dropped 2 bases and J dropped 7 bases, with 9 bases sitting between them. The CDR3 has 13 amino acids. Germline values: CDR1 MNHEY, CDR2 SVGAGI.